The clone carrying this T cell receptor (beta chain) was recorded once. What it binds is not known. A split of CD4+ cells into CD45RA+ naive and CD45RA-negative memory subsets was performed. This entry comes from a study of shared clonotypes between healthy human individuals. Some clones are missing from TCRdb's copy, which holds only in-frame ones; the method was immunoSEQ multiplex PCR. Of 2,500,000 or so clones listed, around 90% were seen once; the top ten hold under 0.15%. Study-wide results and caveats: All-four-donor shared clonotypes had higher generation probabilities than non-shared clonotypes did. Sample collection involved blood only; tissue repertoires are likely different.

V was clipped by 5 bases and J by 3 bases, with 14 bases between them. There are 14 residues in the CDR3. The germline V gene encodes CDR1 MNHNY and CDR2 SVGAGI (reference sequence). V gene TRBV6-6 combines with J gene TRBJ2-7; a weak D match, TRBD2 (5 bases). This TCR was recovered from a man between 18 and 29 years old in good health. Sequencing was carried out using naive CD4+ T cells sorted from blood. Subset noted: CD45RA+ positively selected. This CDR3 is CASSRGLAYYEQYF. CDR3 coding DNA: TGTGCCAGCAGTCGCGGACTGGCCTACTACGAGCAGTACTTC.